The 25 T cell receptor beta chains presented below share a single source sample, sequenced in a study of cytomegalovirus exposure and HLA in healthy donors. Primers: 60 Vbeta forward and 13 Jbeta reverse. This table comes from immunoSEQ multiplex PCR, and its TCRdb copy is limited to in-frame clones, with some not included. The sample records fewer than 150,000 clones, roughly three quarters being singletons. The sequencing input was PBMCs. The receptors come from a man between 45 and 60 years old in good health and CMV-seropositive.

This chain links TRBV5-1 with TRBJ2-7; the D gene is possibly TRBD1 (6 bases). The CDR3 has 12 residues. V lost 6 bases, J lost 6 bases, and 13 bases lay in between. Germline loops: CDR1 SGHRS, CDR2 YFSETQ. CDR3 DNA: TGCGCCAGCACCTTACAGGGCGCCGAGCAGTACTTC. This codes for CASTLQGAEQYF.

The chain recombines TRBV5-1 with TRBJ1-5; D call uncertain. Germline assignment: CDR1 SGHRS and CDR2 YFSETQ. Trimming pared 7 bases from V and 2 bases from J, leaving 10 bases between. The CDR3 is 13 amino acids. Here the CDR3 reads CASRGVGNQPQHF. As DNA, the CDR3 is TGCGCCAGCCGAGGTGTGGGCAATCAGCCCCAGCATTTT.

The chain combines TRBV7-7 with TRBJ1-3; maybe TRBD1 (6 bases). Germline V gene lookup returns CDR1 SSHAT and CDR2 FNYEAQ (reference sequence). Trimming took off 3 bases at V and 4 bases at J, with 13 bases between the two ends. CDR3 length equals 15 residues. The CDR3 spells CASSLRDTPGNTIYF. In DNA form, the CDR3 reads TGTGCCAGCAGCTTGAGGGACACCCCGGGAAACACCATATATTTT.

V is TRBV29-1 and J is TRBJ2-3, with 8 nucleotides matching TRBD1. Trimming took 0 bases from V and 4 from J; bases not matched to a gene: 12. Germline values: CDR1 SQVTM, CDR2 ANQGSEA. The CDR3 consists of 17 residues. CDR3 sequence (DNA): TGCAGCGTTGAAGACCGAACAGGGGGAAGAGCGCCAGATACGCAGTATTTT. Its protein product is CSVEDRTGGRAPDTQYF.

V is TRBV2 and J is TRBJ2-1; D unclear. CDR1 SNHLY and CDR2 FYNNEI come from the germline V gene. The CDR3 has 13 residues. V was cut by 6 bases and J by 0 bases, with 6 bases left in between. CDR3: CASSKSSYNEQFF. CDR3 nucleotides: TGTGCCAGCAGCAAGAGCTCCTACAATGAGCAGTTCTTC. Full variable domain (outside the CDR3, taken from reference TRBV2 and TRBJ2-1): EPEVTQTPSHQVTQMGQEVILRCVPISNHLYFYWYRQILGQKVEFLVSFYNNEISEKSEIFDDQFSVERPDGSNFTLKIRSTKLEDSAMYFCASSKSSYNEQFFGPGTRLTVL.

The gene calls are TRBV15 and TRBJ1-5; no clear D gene. Germline assignment: CDR1 LNHNV and CDR2 YYDKDF (reference sequence). There are 15 residues in the CDR3. V was clipped by 6 bases and J by 6 bases, with 18 bases between them. The CDR3 bases are TGTGCCACCAGAAAGAGATCCGGGGTTAGTCAGCCCCAGCATTTT. It specifies CATRKRSGVSQPQHF.

There are a few counts of this clone. The chain carries TRBV7-6 and TRBJ2-5; TRBD1 matches 7 bases. Germline V CDR1 and CDR2: SGHVS, FNYEAQ. The CDR3 is 16 residues long. With 0 bases clipped from V and 1 base from J, the junction kept 5 bases outside the gene matches. In DNA form, the CDR3 reads TGTGCCAGCAGCTTAGCGGTGGGGGACAGCCAAGAGACCCAGTACTTC. Its translation: CASSLAVGDSQETQYF. The full variable domain, with the rest looked up from reference TRBV7-6 and TRBJ2-5, is GAGVSQSPRYKVTKRGQDVALRCDPISGHVSLYWYRQALGQGPEFLTYFNYEAQQDKSGLPNDRFSAERPEGSISTLTIQRTEQRDSAMYRCASSLAVGDSQETQYFGPGTRLLVL.

V and J are TRBV11-2 and TRBJ2-1; D may be TRBD1 (5 bases). The germline CDR1 and CDR2 sequences are SGHAT and FQNNGV. Trimming took 8 bases from V and 0 from J, leaving 14 bases between them. This CDR3 is built from 15 residues. Here the CDR3 DNA reads TGTGCCAGCGGGTTGGGGCTAAACTCCTACAATGAGCAGTTCTTC. It encodes CASGLGLNSYNEQFF. Filled out from reference TRBV11-2 and TRBJ2-1, the complete variable domain reads EAGVAQSPRYKIIEKRQSVAFWCNPISGHATLYWYQQILGQGPKLLIQFQNNGVVDDSQLPKDRFSAERLKGVDSTLKIQPAKLEDSAVYLCASGLGLNSYNEQFFGPGTRLTVL.

V is TRBV9 and J is TRBJ1-6; 7 nucleotides align to TRBD1. CDR3 length: 14 residues. Germline-derived CDR1 and CDR2 are SGDLS and YYNGEE. V dropped 4 bases and J dropped 9; count of bases not matched to a gene: 7. The CDR3 coding sequence is TGTGCCAGCAGCCCGACAGGGTTGGGTTCACCCCTCCACTTT. It translates to CASSPTGLGSPLHF.

The table lists this clone with a few counts. The chain links TRBV5-1 to TRBJ2-5, with TRBD1 identical over 9 bases. Trimming took 4 bases from V and 5 from J; bases not matched to a gene: 9. CDR1 is SGHRS and CDR2 is YFSETQ in the germline V gene. The CDR3 sequence is 15 residues long. The CDR3 loop reads CASSGWTGVAETQYF. The CDR3 region has the DNA TGCGCCAGCAGCGGCTGGACAGGGGTAGCGGAGACCCAGTACTTC.

As regards this clone: The junction departs from germline at one end; a sequencing error may be responsible. The chain employs TRBV7-7 and TRBJ2-7; perhaps TRBD1 as D (6 bases). Germline V CDR1 and CDR2: SSHAT, FNYEAQ (reference sequence). The CDR3 runs to 15 residues. As DNA, the CDR3 is TGTGCTAGCAGCTTATATGAGGGGACAAGCTACGAGCAGTACTTC. This codes for CASSLYEGTSYEQYF. Based on the CDR3 plus reference TRBV7-7 and TRBJ2-7, the full variable domain is GAGVSQSPRYKVTKRGQDVTLRCDPISSHATLYWYQQALGQGPEFLTYFNYEAQPDKSGLPSDRFSAERPEGSISTLTIQRTEQRDSAMYRCASSLYEGTSYEQYFGPGTRLTVT.

The chain joins TRBV5-8 to TRBJ2-1; a weak D match, TRBD1 (5 bases). Germline V gene lookup returns CDR1 SGHTS and CDR2 YDEGEE. The CDR3 consists of 14 residues. V lost 6 bases to trimming and J lost 1 base, with 11 bases between them. The CDR3, as DNA: TGTGCCAGCAACAAGGGGCAGTCCTACAATGAGCAGTTCTTC. Translated: CASNKGQSYNEQFF.

V gene TRBV14 combines with J gene TRBJ2-3; D gene uncertain. V lost 0 bases and J lost 2, with 9 bases in between. The CDR3 is made up of 15 amino acids. Germline CDR1 reads SGHDN; CDR2 reads FVKESK. Written as DNA, the CDR3 is TGTGCCAGCAGCCAAGACCTTTTATACACAGATACGCAGTATTTT. It translates to CASSQDLLYTDTQYF. Supplemented by reference TRBV14 and TRBJ2-3, the full variable domain reads EAGVTQFPSHSVIEKGQTVTLRCDPISGHDNLYWYRRVMGKEIKFLLHFVKESKQDESGMPNNRFLAERTGGTYSTLKVQPAELEDSGVYFCASSQDLLYTDTQYFGPGTRLTVL.

DNA for the CDR3: TGTGCCATAGCCGGGACTTTTAATGAAAAACTGTTTTTT. It encodes CAIAGTFNEKLFF. The chain uses TRBV28 and TRBJ1-4; D is perhaps TRBD1 (5 bases). Germline CDR1 is MDHEN and CDR2 is SYDVKM. The CDR3 contains 13 residues. Trimming pared 10 bases from V and 4 bases from J, leaving 13 bases between.

The chain is built from TRBV4-1 and TRBJ2-7; D is perhaps TRBD2 (6 bases). The CDR3 loop spans 17 amino acids. Trimming removed 2 bases at V and 0 bases at J, with 17 bases between. Germline-derived CDR1 and CDR2 are MGHRA and YSYEKL. The CDR3: CASSQLPGTALSYEQYF. CDR3 nucleotide sequence: TGCGCCAGCAGCCAACTCCCCGGGACTGCTCTCTCCTACGAGCAGTACTTC.

The chain links TRBV2 to TRBJ2-1; perhaps TRBD2 as D (6 bases). V dropped 7 bases and J dropped 7 bases, with 11 bases sitting between them. The CDR3 loop spans 12 amino acids. Germline assignment: CDR1 SNHLY and CDR2 FYNNEI. CDR3: CASKLASNEQFF. CDR3 nucleotide sequence: TGTGCCAGCAAGCTAGCGAGTAATGAGCAGTTCTTC.

V gene TRBV6-6 combines with J gene TRBJ2-3; D perhaps matches TRBD2 (7 bases). CDR3 length: 16 amino acids. The germline V gene encodes CDR1 MNHNY and CDR2 SVGAGI (reference sequence). Trimming removed 2 bases at V and 1 base at J, with 13 bases between. CDR3 residues: CASSYRRGGGTDTQYF. The CDR3, as DNA: TGTGCCAGCAGTTACCGTCGAGGGGGGGGCACAGATACGCAGTATTTT.

This sequence joins TRBV6-1 and TRBJ2-1, with D possibly being TRBD2 (6 bases). From germline, CDR1 is MNHNS and CDR2 SASEGT. V lost 11 bases, J lost 0 bases, and 17 bases lay in between. CDR3 length: 15 amino acids. DNA for the CDR3: TGTGCCGTTCAAACGGGGGTGAGCTCCTACAATGAGCAGTTCTTC. This gives the protein CAVQTGVSSYNEQFF.

The chain carries TRBV10-2 and TRBJ2-7; D may be TRBD2 (5 bases). This CDR3 has 12 amino acids. Trimming left V 2 bases short and J 4 bases short, with 6 bases between. The germline V gene encodes CDR1 WSHSY and CDR2 SAAADI. CDR3 DNA sequence: TGCGCCAGCAGTGAGCCGGGGTACGAGCAGTACTTC. Residues: CASSEPGYEQYF.

The rearrangement uses TRBV7-7 and TRBJ1-3; 8 bases are shared with TRBD1. V trimming: 6 bases; J trimming: 11 bases; junction bases outside the gene matches: 12. CDR3 length: 14 residues. Germline CDR1 is SSHAT and CDR2 is FNYEAQ (reference sequence). CDR3 protein: CASSPGTGVGAIYF. The CDR3 bases are TGTGCCAGCAGTCCTGGGACAGGAGTAGGTGCCATATATTTT.

The V and J genes are TRBV7-2 and TRBJ1-2, with D possibly TRBD1 on 6 matching bases. V was shortened by 5 bases and J by 2 bases, with 12 bases between the two germline ends. Germline V gene sequence: CDR1 SGHTA, CDR2 FQGNSA. The CDR3 contains 14 residues. The CDR3 protein is CASSPGTPNYGYTF. The CDR3 DNA reads TGTGCCAGCAGCCCTGGGACACCAAACTATGGCTACACCTTC.

In this sample, this clone turned up once. This rearrangement joins TRBV9 to TRBJ2-1, with 7 positions matching TRBD2. The CDR3 extends over 11 amino acids. V shed 3 bases, J shed 15 bases, and the junction held 6 bases outside the gene matches. Germline-derived CDR1 and CDR2 are SGDLS and YYNGEE. The CDR3 coding sequence is TGTGCCAGCAGCGGAAGCGGGAACTGGTTCTTC. This encodes CASSGSGNWFF.

The V gene is TRBV7-8, the J gene TRBJ2-3; D might be TRBD2 (6 bases). The V end was cut by 2 bases, the J end by 3 bases, with 12 bases between. The germline CDR1 and CDR2 sequences are SGHVS and FQNEAQ. The CDR3 spans 15 residues. Here the CDR3 DNA reads TGTGCCAGCAGCTTACTGCGGGGTCGAACAGATACGCAGTATTTT. Translation gives CASSLLRGRTDTQYF.

This chain joins TRBV5-6 and TRBJ2-7; 12 nucleotides line up with TRBD1. V lost 5 bases to trimming and J lost 0 bases; unmatched junction nucleotides: 6. CDR1 is SGHDT and CDR2 is YYEEEE in the germline V gene. The CDR3 extends over 16 amino acids. The CDR3 DNA is TGTGCCAGCAGAACGGGACAGGGGGCTTACTCCTACGAGCAGTACTTC. Its translation is CASRTGQGAYSYEQYF.

The J gene is TRBJ2-1, the V gene TRBV5-1, with D perhaps matching TRBD2 (5 bases). Trimming left V 10 bases short and J 2 bases short, with 10 bases between. This CDR3 is built from 12 residues. The germline CDR1 and CDR2 sequences are SGHRS and YFSETQ. In DNA form, the CDR3 reads TGCGCCGGTGGAGCGGCCTACAATGAGCAGTTCTTC. As protein: CAGGAAYNEQFF. Based on the CDR3 plus reference TRBV5-1 and TRBJ2-1, the full variable domain is KAGVTQTPRYLIKTRGQQVTLSCSPISGHRSVSWYQQTPGQGLQFLFEYFSETQRNKGNFPGRFSGRQFSNSRSEMNVSTLELGDSALYLCAGGAAYNEQFFGPGTRLTVL.